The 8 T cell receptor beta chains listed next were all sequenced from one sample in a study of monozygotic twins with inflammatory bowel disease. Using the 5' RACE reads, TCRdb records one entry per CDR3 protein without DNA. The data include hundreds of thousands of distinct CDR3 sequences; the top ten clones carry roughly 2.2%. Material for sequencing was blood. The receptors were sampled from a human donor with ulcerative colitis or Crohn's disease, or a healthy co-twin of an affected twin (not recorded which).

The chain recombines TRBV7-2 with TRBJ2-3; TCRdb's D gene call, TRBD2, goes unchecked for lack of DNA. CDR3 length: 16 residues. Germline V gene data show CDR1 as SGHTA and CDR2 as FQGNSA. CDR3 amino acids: CASSATSGRPGNTQYF.

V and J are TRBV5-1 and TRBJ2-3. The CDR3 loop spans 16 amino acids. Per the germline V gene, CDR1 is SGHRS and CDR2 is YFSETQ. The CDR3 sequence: CASSLGAVPSTDTQYF. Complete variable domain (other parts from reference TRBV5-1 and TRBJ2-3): KAGVTQTPRYLIKTRGQQVTLSCSPISGHRSVSWYQQTPGQGLQFLFEYFSETQRNKGNFPGRFSGRQFSNSRSEMNVSTLELGDSALYLCASSLGAVPSTDTQYFGPGTRLTVL.

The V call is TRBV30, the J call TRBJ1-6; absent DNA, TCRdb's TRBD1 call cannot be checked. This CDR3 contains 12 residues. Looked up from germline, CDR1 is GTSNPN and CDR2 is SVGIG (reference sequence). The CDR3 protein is CAWSVGTSPLHF.

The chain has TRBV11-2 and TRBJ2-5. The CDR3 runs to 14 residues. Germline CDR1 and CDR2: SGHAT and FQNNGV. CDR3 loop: CASSLDRLTETQYF.

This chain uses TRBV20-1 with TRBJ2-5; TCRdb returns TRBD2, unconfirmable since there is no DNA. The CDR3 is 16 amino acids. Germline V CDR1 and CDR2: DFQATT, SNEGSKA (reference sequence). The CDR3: CSARDRVAGAGETQYF.

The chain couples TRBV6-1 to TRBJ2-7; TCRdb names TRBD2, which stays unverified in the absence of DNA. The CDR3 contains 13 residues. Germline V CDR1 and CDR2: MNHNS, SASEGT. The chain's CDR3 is CASSEAATKREYF.

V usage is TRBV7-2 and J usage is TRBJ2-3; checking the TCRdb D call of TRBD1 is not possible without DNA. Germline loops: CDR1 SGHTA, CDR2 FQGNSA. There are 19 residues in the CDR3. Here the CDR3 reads CASSPRWDRGYRGGDTQYF.

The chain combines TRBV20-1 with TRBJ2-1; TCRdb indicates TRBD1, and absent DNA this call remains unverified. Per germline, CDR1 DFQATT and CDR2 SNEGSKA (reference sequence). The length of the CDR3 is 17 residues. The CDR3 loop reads CSARGGGRGSSYNEQFF.